The clone carrying this T cell receptor beta chain was observed a handful of times. Its antigen is undetermined. The V segment lost 6 bases and the J segment 0 bases; nucleotides outside the gene matches: 8. CDR3 length: 15 amino acids. This entry comes from a study of identical twins. TCRdb re-derived calls from the 5' RACE reads in MiXCR, one entry per CDR3 protein. The sample lists about 530,000 distinct CDR3 sequences; about a fifth were seen once. The study's findings and limits: Out-of-frame alpha sequences common to twins were enriched for low generation probability. For cord blood, abundant beta clonotypes had fewer insertions, unlike memory repertoires, which showed none.

This same sample was also part of a study on yellow fever vaccine responses in identical twins. That source reports: In identical twins, vaccine T cell responses appeared partly shared and partly individual.

Sequenced: CD4+ T cells sorted from blood. V gene TRBV12-3 or TRBV12-4 combines with J gene TRBJ2-7; 7 nucleotides match TRBD1. This TCR derives from a woman aged 18-29 years in good health. CDR3 DNA sequence: TGTGCCAGCAGGACGACAGGGCTGGCCTCCTACGAGCAGTACTTC. Translation gives CASRTTGLASYEQYF.